What follows are 20 T cell receptor beta chains derived from one specimen sequenced in a study of blood T cell repertoires in COVID-19. Sequencing used immunoSEQ multiplex PCR; TCRdb keeps in-frame clones, though not all of them. Of about 15,000 clones in the sample, 76% were seen once. The source material was peripheral blood. Every receptor here comes from a man aged 65 to 79 with active or convalescent COVID-19.

The chain joins TRBV20-1 to TRBJ2-7, with D hard to call. This CDR3 is 10 amino acids long. Per the germline V gene, CDR1 is DFQATT and CDR2 is SNEGSKA (reference sequence). Trimming took off 5 bases at V and 2 bases at J, with 4 bases between the two ends. As DNA, the CDR3 is TGCAGTGCTTCTGCCTACGAGCAGTACTTC. Encoded protein: CSASAYEQYF.

This sequence joins TRBV5-1 and TRBJ2-7; 10 nucleotides line up with TRBD2. CDR3 length: 17 amino acids. Trimming took 0 bases from V and 7 from J; bases not matched to a gene: 13. Germline loops: CDR1 SGHRS, CDR2 YFSETQ. In nucleotides, the CDR3 is TGCGCCAGCAGCTTGGCAGAAGGTAGGACTAGCGGCGGAGAGCAGTACTTC. This gives the protein CASSLAEGRTSGGEQYF.

This clone was recorded a few times. The V gene is TRBV3-1 (or the pseudogene TRBV3-2), the J gene TRBJ2-6; perhaps TRBD1 as D (6 bases). The germline V gene encodes CDR1 LGHDT and CDR2 YNNKEL (reference sequence). CDR3 length: 14 residues. V lost 3 bases and J lost 8, with 11 bases in between. The CDR3 region has the DNA TGTGCCAGCAGCCACAGAACAGGGTCCAACGTCCTGACTTTC. It yields the protein CASSHRTGSNVLTF.

The V gene is TRBV19, the J gene TRBJ2-3; D possibly corresponds to TRBD1 (5 bases). Trimming stripped 7 bases from V and 4 bases from J, with 15 bases between. Germline V gene data show CDR1 as LNHDA and CDR2 as SQIVND (reference sequence). The CDR3 is 14 residues long. The CDR3 DNA reads as TGTGCCAGTAATAGGGGATACGGGCCAGATACGCAGTATTTT. Translating it yields CASNRGYGPDTQYF.

CDR3 loop: CASSQNPGLGADTQYF. Written as DNA, the CDR3 is TGCGCCAGCAGCCAAAACCCGGGACTAGGAGCAGATACGCAGTATTTT. The V gene is TRBV4-3, the J gene TRBJ2-3; 8 positions match TRBD2. The germline V gene encodes CDR1 LGHNA and CDR2 YSLEER. The length of the CDR3 is 16 residues. Germline trimming cut 2 bases from V and 4 bases from J; bases unmatched to any gene: 8.

CDR3 nucleotide sequence: TGTGCCAGCCTGGACAGTGTAACCCTTAACTATGGCTACACCTTC. It codes for CASLDSVTLNYGYTF. The chain employs TRBV28 and TRBJ1-2; the D gene is possibly TRBD1 (6 bases). The V end was cut by 8 bases, the J end by 1 base, with 17 bases between. This CDR3 has 15 residues. Germline CDR1 MDHEN, CDR2 SYDVKM.

The DNA of the CDR3 is TGTGCCAGCAGCCGTACAGGGAGCCATGGCTACACCTTC. Amino acids: CASSRTGSHGYTF. The genes are TRBV5-6 and TRBJ1-2, with a possible D match to TRBD1 (6 bases). Germline V gives CDR1 SGHDT, CDR2 YYEEEE. The CDR3 spans 13 residues. The V end was cut by 4 bases, the J end by 6 bases, with 13 bases between.

The V call is TRBV5-1, the J call TRBJ2-5; maybe TRBD1 (5 bases). The germline V gene encodes CDR1 SGHRS and CDR2 YFSETQ. The CDR3 is 14 residues long. V lost 0 bases to trimming and J lost 6 bases, with 12 bases between them. The CDR3 DNA is TGCGCCAGCAGCTTGGGTGGGGCAGAAAAGACCCAGTACTTC. Translation: CASSLGGAEKTQYF.

This chain connects TRBV27 to TRBJ2-3; D uncertain. Trimming shortened V by 9 bases and J by 5 bases, and 12 bases separated the two germline ends. This CDR3 is 12 amino acids long. The germline gives CDR1 MNHEY, CDR2 SMNVEV (reference sequence). CDR3 amino acids: CASRLGVDTQYF. As DNA, the CDR3 is TGTGCCAGTCGATTAGGAGTAGATACGCAGTATTTT.

The CDR3 protein is CASRLRQGAQGRSGGYTF. The CDR3, as DNA: TGTGCCAGCAGGCTCCGACAGGGGGCGCAGGGGCGTAGTGGTGGCTACACCTTC. The J gene is TRBJ1-2, the V gene TRBV9; 10 bases fit TRBD1. The germline CDR1 and CDR2 sequences are SGDLS and YYNGEE. CDR3 length: 18 residues. With 5 bases clipped from V and 7 bases from J, the junction kept 20 bases outside the gene matches.

This clone was recorded only once. V and J are TRBV27 and TRBJ2-4; D perhaps matches TRBD1 (6 bases). V was pared by 6 bases and J by 3 bases, with 15 bases between. This CDR3 has 15 amino acids. In germline, CDR1 is MNHEY, CDR2 SMNVEV (reference sequence). CDR3 sequence reads: CASSPFNRDKNIQYF. CDR3 nucleotides: TGTGCCAGCAGCCCCTTCAACAGGGACAAAAACATTCAGTACTTC.

This clone was recorded a few times. The chain has TRBV24-1 and TRBJ2-3; the D gene is possibly TRBD2 (6 bases). From germline, CDR1 is KGHDR and CDR2 SFDVKD. The CDR3 contains 15 residues. V was shortened by 4 bases and J by 10 bases, with 20 bases between the two germline ends. DNA of the CDR3: TGTGCCACCAGTGACCTAGGGGTCTTGGGGGAGGCGCAGTATTTT. It yields the protein CATSDLGVLGEAQYF.

V and J are TRBV7-9 and TRBJ1-1; TRBD1 might be the D (6 bases). CDR3 length: 16 residues. V was trimmed by 5 bases and J by 4 bases, leaving 20 bases between them. CDR1 SEHNR and CDR2 FQNEAQ come from the germline V gene (reference sequence). CDR3 nucleotides: TGTGCCAGCAGCCACTACCTCGGGGGCGGGGGCACTGAAGCTTTCTTT. Amino acid sequence: CASSHYLGGGGTEAFF.

The chain employs TRBV19 and TRBJ2-2, with 11 bases lining up with TRBD2. Germline CDR1 reads LNHDA; CDR2 reads SQIVND (reference sequence). The length of the CDR3 is 16 residues. The ends lost 3 bases at V and 9 bases at J; junction bases unmatched: 9. The CDR3 protein is CASSISASGGMRELFF. As DNA, the CDR3 is TGTGCCAGTAGTATCTCGGCTAGCGGGGGGATGCGGGAGCTGTTTTTT. The full variable domain, rest sourced from reference TRBV19 and TRBJ2-2, is DGGITQSPKYLFRKEGQNVTLSCEQNLNHDAMYWYRQDPGQGLRLIYYSQIVNDFQKGDIAEGYSVSREKKESFPLTVTSAQKNPTAFYLCASSISASGGMRELFFGEGSRLTVL.

V is TRBV5-1 and J is TRBJ2-7; D unresolved. Per germline, CDR1 SGHRS and CDR2 YFSETQ. The germline V and J ends were trimmed by 3 bases and 7 bases, with 8 bases remaining between them. The CDR3 is 11 residues long. The DNA of the CDR3 is TGCGCCAGCAGCTGGATGAGGGAGCAGTACTTC. Its protein product is CASSWMREQYF.

The V and J genes are TRBV4-3 and TRBJ2-7, with 9 bases that match TRBD2. The CDR3 is 17 residues long. The germline gives CDR1 LGHNA, CDR2 YSLEER. After removal of 2 bases from V and 4 bases from J, the junction contained 12 bases not matched to a gene. The CDR3 nucleotides read TGCGCCAGCAGCCAAACAGCGGGGCTAGCGGGGAATTACGAGCAGTACTTC. Translated, it gives CASSQTAGLAGNYEQYF.

The rearrangement links TRBV9 to TRBJ2-1, with 8 bases matching TRBD2. The CDR3 totals 15 residues. The junction had 12 bases not matched to a gene; V was cut back by 4 bases and J by 9 bases. The germline gives CDR1 SGDLS, CDR2 YYNGEE. The CDR3 sequence: CASSPRGGRIAEQFF. The CDR3 nucleotides read TGTGCCAGCAGCCCGCGGGGCGGGAGGATCGCTGAGCAGTTCTTC.

V and J are TRBV9 and TRBJ2-2; D not certain. Germline V gives CDR1 SGDLS, CDR2 YYNGEE. The CDR3 has 13 amino acids. Between the trimmed V and J ends, which lost 0 bases and 8 bases, there was a span of 8 bases. The CDR3 sequence is CASSVVERGELFF. The CDR3 DNA follows: TGTGCCAGCAGCGTAGTCGAGAGGGGGGAGCTGTTTTTT.

This clone was picked up one time. The chain joins TRBV5-1 to TRBJ1-1; 7 bases are shared with TRBD1. The CDR3 extends over 15 amino acids. Per the germline V gene, CDR1 is SGHRS and CDR2 is YFSETQ. The ends lost 0 bases at V and 3 bases at J; junction bases unmatched: 5. CDR3 bases: TGCGCCAGCAGCTTGGAAAATACAGGGGACACTGAAGCTTTCTTT. The encoded protein is CASSLENTGDTEAFF. Together with reference TRBV5-1 and TRBJ1-1, the CDR3 gives the full variable domain: KAGVTQTPRYLIKTRGQQVTLSCSPISGHRSVSWYQQTPGQGLQFLFEYFSETQRNKGNFPGRFSGRQFSNSRSEMNVSTLELGDSALYLCASSLENTGDTEAFFGQGTRLTVV.

This chain joins TRBV6-5 and TRBJ2-7; D possibly corresponds to TRBD2 (5 bases). Per the germline V gene, CDR1 is MNHEY and CDR2 is SVGAGI. With 5 bases removed from V and 0 bases from J, the gap between germline ends came to 14 bases. CDR3 length equals 15 residues. CDR3 in DNA: TGTGCCAGCAGTAATCGGGAAACGAGCTCCTACGAGCAGTACTTC. Translating gives CASSNRETSSYEQYF.